This is a list of T cell receptor beta chains from one sample in a study of spatial heterogeneity in lung cancer. MiXCR was run by TCRdb on the 5' RACE reads, yielding one entry per CDR3 protein. The sample lists 60,000 to 85,000 distinct CDR3 sequences; nearly 9% were seen once. Here the sequenced sample was PBMCs, taken at follow-up. The receptors were sampled from a female donor with early-stage non-small cell lung cancer. The CDR3 runs from the conserved cysteine through the conserved F or W. The D gene is left open where the match is weak. Not every row has a clone size; where given, it reads once, few, many or a size class.

size: many; J: TRBJ2-2; V: TRBV5-1; D: -; CDR3: CASSFNQVGTGELFF; DNA: TGCGCCAGCAGCTTTAATCAGGTTGGCACCGGGGAGCTGTTTTTT
size: many; J: TRBJ2-7; V: TRBV6-5; D: TRBD2; CDR3: CASSYWGRERGAYEQYF; DNA: TGTGCCAGCAGTTACTGGGGGCGGGAGCGGGGGGCCTACGAGCAGTACTTC
size: few; J: TRBJ2-1; V: TRBV7-3; D: -; CDR3: CASSLMAGPQFF; DNA: TGTGCCAGCAGCTTAATGGCTGGCCCGCAGTTCTTC
size: -; J: TRBJ1-1; V: TRBV2; D: -; CDR3: CASSEETAEEAFF; DNA: TGTGCCAGCAGTGAGGAGACAGCCGAGGAAGCTTTCTTT
size: -; J: TRBJ2-7; V: TRBV18; D: TRBD1; CDR3: CASSPGTGEIVGYF; DNA: TGTGCCAGCTCACCAGGGACAGGGGAGATAGTAGGGTACTTC
size: many; J: TRBJ2-4; V: TRBV18; D: -; CDR3: CASSPPWGLSRGAKNIQYF; DNA: TGTGCCAGCTCACCACCGTGGGGTCTGTCGCGGGGAGCCAAAAACATTCAGTACTTC
size: many; J: TRBJ2-7; V: TRBV18; D: TRBD1; CDR3: CASSPTGQGGYEQYF; DNA: TGTGCCAGCTCACCTACTGGACAGGGTGGGTACGAGCAGTACTTC
size: -; J: TRBJ2-7; V: TRBV5-5; D: -; CDR3: CASSLDAPTYEQYF; DNA: TGTGCCAGCAGCTTGGATGCACCCACCTACGAGCAGTACTTC
size: many; J: TRBJ2-3; V: TRBV29-1; D: -; CDR3: CSVPRDTNTDTQYF; DNA: TGCAGCGTTCCACGGGACACCAACACAGATACGCAGTATTTT
size: few; J: TRBJ2-2; V: TRBV7-9; D: -; CDR3: CASSSYRNTGELFF; DNA: TGTGCCAGCAGCTCCTATCGGAACACCGGGGAGCTGTTTTTT
size: many; J: TRBJ1-1; V: TRBV19; D: TRBD1; CDR3: CASSIWGMGTGNTEAFF; DNA: TGTGCCAGTAGTATCTGGGGGATGGGGACAGGGAACACTGAAGCTTTCTTT
size: few; J: TRBJ2-5; V: TRBV7-9; D: TRBD1; CDR3: CASSSGTVQETQYF; DNA: TGTGCCAGCAGCTCGGGGACAGTCCAAGAGACCCAGTACTTC
size: few; J: TRBJ2-1; V: TRBV20-1; D: -; CDR3: CSARLHRGDLYNEQFF; DNA: TGCAGTGCTAGGCTCCATAGGGGGGACCTATACAATGAGCAGTTCTTC
size: many; J: TRBJ1-3; V: TRBV7-9; D: -; CDR3: CASSLRPGSGNTIYF; DNA: TGTGCCAGCAGCTTACGCCCCGGATCTGGAAACACCATATATTTT
size: -; J: TRBJ2-6; V: TRBV20-1; D: -; CDR3: CSARRQAGANVLTF; DNA: TGCAGTGCTAGGCGACAGGCTGGGGCCAACGTCCTGACTTTC
size: many; J: TRBJ2-1; V: TRBV4-1; D: TRBD2; CDR3: CASSQTSGSLNEQFF; DNA: TGCGCCAGCAGCCAAACTAGCGGGAGTTTGAATGAGCAGTTCTTC
size: many; J: TRBJ2-5; V: TRBV7-9; D: TRBD2; CDR3: CASSLDAGGQETQYF; DNA: TGTGCCAGCAGCTTAGATGCGGGAGGGCAAGAGACCCAGTACTTC
size: many; J: TRBJ2-2; V: TRBV7-3; D: -; CDR3: CASSLIGHMNTGELFF; DNA: TGTGCCAGCAGCTTAATAGGACACATGAACACCGGGGAGCTGTTTTTT
size: many; J: TRBJ2-6; V: TRBV29-1; D: TRBD1; CDR3: CSVGPGTASGANVLTF; DNA: TGCAGCGTTGGCCCCGGGACAGCGTCTGGGGCCAACGTCCTGACTTTC
size: many; J: TRBJ2-7; V: TRBV27; D: TRBD1; CDR3: CASSFFSTGDTYEQYF; DNA: TGTGCCAGCAGTTTTTTTTCGACAGGGGATACCTACGAGCAGTACTTC
size: many; J: TRBJ2-1; V: TRBV7-2; D: TRBD2; CDR3: CASSLGTSGRANEQFF; DNA: TGTGCCAGCAGCTTGGGGACTAGCGGGAGAGCCAATGAGCAGTTCTTC
size: -; J: TRBJ2-7; V: TRBV5-1; D: TRBD1; CDR3: CASSSLLGTGLMEQYF; DNA: TGCGCCAGCAGTAGCCTACTCGGGACAGGGCTAATGGAGCAGTACTTC
size: -; J: TRBJ1-1; V: TRBV7-2; D: -; CDR3: CASSTRTGEAFF; DNA: TGTGCCAGCAGCACAAGGACGGGTGAAGCTTTCTTT
size: -; J: TRBJ2-4; V: TRBV18; D: -; CDR3: CASSTNFGVGSNIQYF; DNA: TGTGCCAGCTCAACTAACTTCGGGGTCGGGTCGAACATTCAGTACTTC
size: many; J: TRBJ1-1; V: TRBV12-5; D: -; CDR3: CASGLGHTSLNTEAFF; DNA: TGTGCTAGTGGTCTGGGACACACGAGCTTGAACACTGAAGCTTTCTTT
size: many; J: TRBJ2-1; V: TRBV7-2; D: TRBD2; CDR3: CASSPRLAGGANEQFF; DNA: TGTGCCAGCAGCCCCAGACTAGCGGGGGGGGCTAATGAGCAGTTCTTC
size: few; J: TRBJ2-3; V: TRBV5-1; D: -; CDR3: CASSLYRPFQPDTQYF; DNA: TGCGCCAGCAGCTTATACCGGCCCTTTCAACCAGATACGCAGTATTTT
size: few; J: TRBJ2-5; V: TRBV20-1; D: TRBD2; CDR3: CSAMSGKETQYF; DNA: TGCAGTGCTATGAGCGGGAAGGAGACCCAGTACTTC
size: -; J: TRBJ2-2; V: TRBV24-1; D: -; CDR3: CATSDPSRTGELFF; DNA: TGTGCCACCAGTGATCCCTCCCGCACCGGGGAGCTGTTTTTT
size: many; J: TRBJ2-1; V: TRBV28; D: TRBD2; CDR3: CASSFLAGGDNEQFF; DNA: TGTGCCAGCAGTTTTTTAGCGGGAGGGGACAATGAGCAGTTCTTC
size: many; J: TRBJ2-1; V: TRBV3-1; D: -; CDR3: CASSRSSEQNEQFF; DNA: TGTGCCAGCAGCCGTTCTAGCGAACAGAATGAGCAGTTCTTC
size: -; J: TRBJ2-7; V: TRBV4-1; D: TRBD2; CDR3: CASSQATSGRAYEQYF; DNA: TGCGCCAGCAGCCAAGCGACTAGCGGGAGAGCCTACGAGCAGTACTTC
size: few; J: TRBJ1-5; V: TRBV20-1; D: -; CDR3: CSATSGNQPQHF; DNA: TGCAGTGCTACTTCCGGAAATCAGCCCCAGCATTTT